This T cell receptor (beta chain) originates from a study of T cell repertoires in cytomegalovirus infection. Study context: Both CMV infection and a matching HLA type were indicated by public TCR beta signatures. Broader study findings: Clonotype analysis showed dominance of the ex vivo response by HLA-C-restricted CMV-specific TCR beta clonotypes.

CDR3 length: 12 amino acids. The germline V gene encodes CDR1 MNHEY and CDR2 SMNVEV (reference sequence). V dropped 5 bases and J dropped 8 bases, with 11 bases sitting between them. In the case of this clonotype: Its antigen remains unknown.

TCRdb independently ran MiXCR on the reads; one entry per CDR3 protein. The sample consists of roughly 120,000 distinct CDR3 sequences, around 31% of them appearing once. This sequence joins TRBV27 and TRBJ2-3; D gene uncertain. Sequences were derived from CD8+ T cells from cultured PBMCs, sampled from culture after CMV antigen stimulation. The sequence derives from a human donor in good health (CMV status not recorded). Some clones in this sample may be carry-over from other donors' samples. The CDR3 protein is CASSQSLGTQYF. The CDR3 DNA reads as TGTGCCAGCAGTCAGAGTCTGGGTACGCAGTATTTT.